This record looks at one TCR beta chain sequence and its context. From the RT-PCR reads, TCRdb called clonotypes with MiXCR, one entry per CDR3 protein. Among about 310,000 distinct CDR3 sequences listed, just over 20% were seen once. The source of the sample is a study of response to subunit inactivated influenza vaccine. The TCR was taken from a man between 45 and 75 years old who received an inactivated influenza vaccine. Sequenced here: PBMCs from blood, sampled about 19 months after vaccination.

CDR3 DNA sequence: TGCAGCGTTGAAGAGGCGACCAATGAGCAGTTCTTC. It translates to CSVEEATNEQFF. The gene calls are TRBV29-1 and TRBJ2-1; D ambiguous. The CDR3 totals 12 residues. The ends were cut back, 0 bases at V and 6 bases at J, with 6 bases in the middle. CDR1 and CDR2 (germline): SQVTM, ANQGSEA.